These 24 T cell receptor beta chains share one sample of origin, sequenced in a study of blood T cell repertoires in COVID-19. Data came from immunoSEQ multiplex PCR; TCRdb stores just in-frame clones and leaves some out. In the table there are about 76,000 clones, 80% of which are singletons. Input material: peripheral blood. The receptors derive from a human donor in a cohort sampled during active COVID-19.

This CDR3 is CASSLVGQGDPSTDTQYF. The CDR3 DNA follows: TGCGCCAGCAGCTTGGTGGGACAGGGAGACCCTAGCACAGATACGCAGTATTTT. The V gene is TRBV5-1, the J gene TRBJ2-3; TRBD1 aligns across 9 bases. The CDR3 spans 18 residues. The V and J ends lost 0 bases and 0 bases, in that order; junction bases with no gene match: 8. Germline V lookup: CDR1 SGHRS, CDR2 YFSETQ.

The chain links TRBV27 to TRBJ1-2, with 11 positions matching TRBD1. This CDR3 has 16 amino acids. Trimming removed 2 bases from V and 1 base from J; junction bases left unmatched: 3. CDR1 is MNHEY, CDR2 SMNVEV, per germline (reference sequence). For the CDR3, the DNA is TGTGCCAGCAGTTTAAGGGGGACAGGGGGTAACTATGGCTACACCTTC. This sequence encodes CASSLRGTGGNYGYTF.

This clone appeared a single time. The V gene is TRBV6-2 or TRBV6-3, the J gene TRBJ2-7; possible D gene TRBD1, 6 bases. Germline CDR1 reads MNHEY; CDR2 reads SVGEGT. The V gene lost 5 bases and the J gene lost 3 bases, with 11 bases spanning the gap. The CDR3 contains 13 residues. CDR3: CASSLGQIYEQYF. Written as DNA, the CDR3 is TGTGCCAGCAGTCTTGGACAGATCTACGAGCAGTACTTC.

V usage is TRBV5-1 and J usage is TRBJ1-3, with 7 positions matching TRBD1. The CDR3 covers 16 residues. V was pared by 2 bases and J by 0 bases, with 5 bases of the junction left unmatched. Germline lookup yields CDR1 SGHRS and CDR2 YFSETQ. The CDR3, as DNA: TGCGCCAGCAGCTTAGGACAGGAGCACTCTGGAAACACCATATATTTT. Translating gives CASSLGQEHSGNTIYF.

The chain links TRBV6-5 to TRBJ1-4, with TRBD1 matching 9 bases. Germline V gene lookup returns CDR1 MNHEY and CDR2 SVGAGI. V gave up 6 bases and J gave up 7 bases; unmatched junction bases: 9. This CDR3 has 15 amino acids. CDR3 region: CASRGAGDRAEKLFF. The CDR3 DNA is TGTGCCAGCAGGGGGGCGGGGGACAGGGCTGAAAAACTGTTTTTT.

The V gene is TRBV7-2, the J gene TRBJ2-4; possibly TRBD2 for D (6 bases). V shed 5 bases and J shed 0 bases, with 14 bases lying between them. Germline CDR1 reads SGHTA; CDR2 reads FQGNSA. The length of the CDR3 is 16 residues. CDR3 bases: TGTGCCAGCAGCGCTAAGCCGGGGGTAGCCAAAAACATTCAGTACTTC. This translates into CASSAKPGVAKNIQYF.

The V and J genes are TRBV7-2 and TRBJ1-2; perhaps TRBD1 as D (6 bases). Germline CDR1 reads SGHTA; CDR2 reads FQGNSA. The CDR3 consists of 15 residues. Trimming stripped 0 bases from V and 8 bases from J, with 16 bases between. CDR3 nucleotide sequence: TGTGCCAGCAGCTTAGCGCGAGGGGGTCAAGGCGGCTACACCTTC. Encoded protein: CASSLARGGQGGYTF.

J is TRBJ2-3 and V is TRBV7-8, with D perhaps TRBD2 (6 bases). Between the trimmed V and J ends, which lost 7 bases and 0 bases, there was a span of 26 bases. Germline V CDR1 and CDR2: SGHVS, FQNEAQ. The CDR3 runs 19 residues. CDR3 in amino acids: CASTQRGYVRGASTDTQYF. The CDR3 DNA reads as TGTGCCAGCACCCAACGGGGGTATGTAAGGGGCGCGAGCACAGATACGCAGTATTTT.

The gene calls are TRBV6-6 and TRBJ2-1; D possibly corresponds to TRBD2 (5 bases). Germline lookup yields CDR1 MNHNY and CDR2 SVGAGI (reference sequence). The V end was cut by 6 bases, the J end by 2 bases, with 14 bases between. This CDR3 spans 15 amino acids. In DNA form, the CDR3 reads TGTGCCAGCAGAAGACTACAGAGCACCTACAATGAGCAGTTCTTC. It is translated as CASRRLQSTYNEQFF.

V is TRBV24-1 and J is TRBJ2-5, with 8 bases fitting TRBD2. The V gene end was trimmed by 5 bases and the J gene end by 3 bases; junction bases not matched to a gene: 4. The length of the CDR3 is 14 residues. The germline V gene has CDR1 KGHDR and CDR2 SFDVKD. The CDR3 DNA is TGTGCCACCAGTGGGGGACTAGTAAAAGAGACCCAGTACTTC. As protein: CATSGGLVKETQYF.

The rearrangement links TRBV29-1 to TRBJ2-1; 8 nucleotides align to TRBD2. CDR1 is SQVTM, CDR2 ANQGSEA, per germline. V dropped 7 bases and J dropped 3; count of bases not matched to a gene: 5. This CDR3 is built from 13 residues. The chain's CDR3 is CSGKLAVYNEQFF. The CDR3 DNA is TGCAGCGGGAAACTAGCGGTCTACAATGAGCAGTTCTTC.

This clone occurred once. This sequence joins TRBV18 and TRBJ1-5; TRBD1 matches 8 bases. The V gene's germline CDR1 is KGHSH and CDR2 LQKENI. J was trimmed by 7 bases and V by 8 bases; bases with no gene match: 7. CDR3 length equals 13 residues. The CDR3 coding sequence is TGTGCCAGCCATGCGACAGGGGCCCAGCCCCAGCATTTT. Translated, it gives CASHATGAQPQHF. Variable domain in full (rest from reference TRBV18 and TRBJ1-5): NAGVMQNPRHLVRRRGQEARLRCSPMKGHSHVYWYRQLPEEGLKFMVYLQKENIIDESGMPKERFSAEFPKEGPSILRIQQVVRGDSAAYFCASHATGAQPQHFGDGTRLSIL.

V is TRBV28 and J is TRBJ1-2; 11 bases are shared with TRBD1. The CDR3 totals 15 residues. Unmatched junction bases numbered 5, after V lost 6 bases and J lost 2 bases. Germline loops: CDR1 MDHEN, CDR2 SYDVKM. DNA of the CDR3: TGTGCCAGCAGCCTAGGGACAGGGGGGAACTATGGCTACACCTTC. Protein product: CASSLGTGGNYGYTF.

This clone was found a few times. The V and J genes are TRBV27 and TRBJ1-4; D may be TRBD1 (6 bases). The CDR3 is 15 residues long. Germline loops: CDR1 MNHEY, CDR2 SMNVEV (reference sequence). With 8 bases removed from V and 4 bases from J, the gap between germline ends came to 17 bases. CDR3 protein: CASSQRGGFNEKLFF. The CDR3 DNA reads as TGTGCCAGCTCTCAAAGAGGGGGTTTTAATGAAAAACTGTTTTTT. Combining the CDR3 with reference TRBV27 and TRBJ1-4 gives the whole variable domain EAQVTQNPRYLITVTGKKLTVTCSQNMNHEYMSWYRQDPGLGLRQIYYSMNVEVTDKGDVPEGYKVSRKEKRNFPLILESPSPNQTSLYFCASSQRGGFNEKLFFGSGTQLSVL.

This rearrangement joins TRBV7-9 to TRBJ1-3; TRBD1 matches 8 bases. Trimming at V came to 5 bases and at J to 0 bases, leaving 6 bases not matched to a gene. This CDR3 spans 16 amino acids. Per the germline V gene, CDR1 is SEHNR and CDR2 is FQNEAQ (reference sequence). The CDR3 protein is CASSPGQVNSGNTIYF. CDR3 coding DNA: TGTGCCAGCAGCCCGGGACAGGTAAACTCTGGAAACACCATATATTTT.

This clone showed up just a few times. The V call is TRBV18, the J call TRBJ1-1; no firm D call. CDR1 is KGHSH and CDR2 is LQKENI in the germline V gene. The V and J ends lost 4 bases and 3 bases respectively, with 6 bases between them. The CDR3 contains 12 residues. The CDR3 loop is CASSRADTEAFF. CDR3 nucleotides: TGTGCCAGCTCACGGGCAGACACTGAAGCTTTCTTT.

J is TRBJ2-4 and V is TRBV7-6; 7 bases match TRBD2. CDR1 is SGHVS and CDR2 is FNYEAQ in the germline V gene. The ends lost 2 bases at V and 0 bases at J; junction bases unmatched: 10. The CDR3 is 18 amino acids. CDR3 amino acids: CASSLWPGRELAKNIQYF. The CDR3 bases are TGTGCCAGCAGCTTATGGCCAGGGAGGGAATTAGCCAAAAACATTCAGTACTTC.

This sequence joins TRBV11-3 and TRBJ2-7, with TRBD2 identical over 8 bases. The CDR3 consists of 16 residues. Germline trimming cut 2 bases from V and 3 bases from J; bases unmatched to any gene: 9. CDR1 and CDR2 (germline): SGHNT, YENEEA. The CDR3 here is CASSLRAGGPNYEQYV. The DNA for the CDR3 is TGTGCCAGCAGCTTACGGGCGGGAGGCCCCAACTACGAGCAGTACGTC.

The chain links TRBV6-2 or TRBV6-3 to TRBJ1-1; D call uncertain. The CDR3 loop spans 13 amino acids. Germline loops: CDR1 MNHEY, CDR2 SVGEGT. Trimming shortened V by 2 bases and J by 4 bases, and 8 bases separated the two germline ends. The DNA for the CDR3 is TGTGCCAGCAGTTACGGGAGGAGCACTGAAGCTTTCTTT. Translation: CASSYGRSTEAFF.

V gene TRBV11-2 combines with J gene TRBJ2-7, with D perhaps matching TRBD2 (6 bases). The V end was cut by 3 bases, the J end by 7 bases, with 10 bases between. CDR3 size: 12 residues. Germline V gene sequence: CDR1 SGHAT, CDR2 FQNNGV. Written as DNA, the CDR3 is TGTGCCAGCAGCTTCCACGCGGGGGAGCAGTACTTC. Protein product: CASSFHAGEQYF.

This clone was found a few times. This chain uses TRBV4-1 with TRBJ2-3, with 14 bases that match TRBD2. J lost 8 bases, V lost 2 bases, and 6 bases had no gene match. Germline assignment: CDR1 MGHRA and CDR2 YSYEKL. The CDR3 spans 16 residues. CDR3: CASSQRGLAGEGTQYF. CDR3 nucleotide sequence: TGCGCCAGCAGCCAAAGGGGACTAGCGGGGGAGGGTACGCAGTATTTT.

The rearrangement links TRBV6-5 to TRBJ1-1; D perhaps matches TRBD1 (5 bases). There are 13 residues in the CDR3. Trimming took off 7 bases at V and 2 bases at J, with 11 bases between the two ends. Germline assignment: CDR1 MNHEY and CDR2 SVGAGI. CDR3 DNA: TGTGCCAGCAACTGGGGCGGAAACACTGAAGCTTTCTTT. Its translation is CASNWGGNTEAFF.

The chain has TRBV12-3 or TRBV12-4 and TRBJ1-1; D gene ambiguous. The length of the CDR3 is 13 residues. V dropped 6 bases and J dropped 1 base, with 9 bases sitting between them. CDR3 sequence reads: CASRRAGNTEAFF. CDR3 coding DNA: TGTGCCAGCAGACGAGCAGGGAACACTGAAGCTTTCTTT.

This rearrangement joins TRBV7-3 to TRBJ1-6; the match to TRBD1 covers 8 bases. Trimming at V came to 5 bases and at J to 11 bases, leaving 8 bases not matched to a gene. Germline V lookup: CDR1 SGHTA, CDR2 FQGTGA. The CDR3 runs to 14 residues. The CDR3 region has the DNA TGTGCCAGCAGCGCCACAGGGGGAGGGCCACCCCTCCACTTT. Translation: CASSATGGGPPLHF.